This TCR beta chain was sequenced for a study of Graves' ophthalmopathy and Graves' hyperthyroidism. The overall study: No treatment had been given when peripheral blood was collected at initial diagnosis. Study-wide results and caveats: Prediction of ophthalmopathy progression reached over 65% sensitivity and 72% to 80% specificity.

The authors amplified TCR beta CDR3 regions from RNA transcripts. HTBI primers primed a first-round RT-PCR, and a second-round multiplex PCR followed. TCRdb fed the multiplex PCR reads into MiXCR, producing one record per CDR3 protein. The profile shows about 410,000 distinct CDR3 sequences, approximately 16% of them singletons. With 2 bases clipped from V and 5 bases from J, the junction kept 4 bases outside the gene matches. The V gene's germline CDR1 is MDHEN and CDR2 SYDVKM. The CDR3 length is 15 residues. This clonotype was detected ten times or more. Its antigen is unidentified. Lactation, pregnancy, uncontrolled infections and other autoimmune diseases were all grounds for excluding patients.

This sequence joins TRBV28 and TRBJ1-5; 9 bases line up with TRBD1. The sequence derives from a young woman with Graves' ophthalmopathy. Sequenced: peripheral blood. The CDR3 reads CASSLGTGRDQPQHF. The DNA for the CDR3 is TGTGCCAGCAGTTTAGGGACAGGGAGGGATCAGCCCCAGCATTTT.